The present T cell receptor beta chain was sequenced within a study of T cells in Graves' hyperthyroidism and ophthalmopathy. Study context: Sampling of peripheral blood happened at initial diagnosis, prior to any treatment. The study, taken as a whole, reports: Appearing also in blood were most of the thyroid clonotypes expanded above 0.001.

Patients having uncontrolled infection, another autoimmune disease, pregnancy or lactation were not included. Amplification of TCR beta CDR3 regions was performed using RNA transcripts as template. TCR CDR3 regions were first amplified by RT-PCR with HTBI primers. TCRdb reanalysed the multiplex PCR reads using MiXCR and keeps one entry per CDR3 protein. The repertoire consists of about 250,000 distinct CDR3 sequences, with over 20% occurring once and the leading ten covering about 60%. The CDR3 loop spans 14 amino acids. Looked up from germline, CDR1 is GTSNPN and CDR2 is SVGIG (reference sequence). V shed 0 bases and J shed 0 bases, with 6 bases lying between them. This clonotype was picked up many times. Its cognate antigen is unknown.

This receptor was identified in a man aged 30 to 45 with Graves' ophthalmopathy. The sample was blood. The V call is TRBV30, the J call TRBJ1-5; D gene ambiguous. CDR3 in DNA: TGTGCCTGGAGTGTAGCGAGTAGCAATCAGCCCCAGCATTTT. Its protein product is CAWSVASSNQPQHF.